This TCR beta chain was captured in a study of T cells expressing NK-cell markers. Per the germline V gene, CDR1 is LGHDT and CDR2 is YNNKEL (reference sequence). The CDR3 runs 15 residues. As to this clonotype: Its antigen is not identified.

TCRdb reanalyzed the 5' RACE reads and collapses them to one entry per CDR3 protein, without DNA. This table holds some 600,000 distinct CDR3 sequences. Study-wide points: Six or seven donors carried dominant NKG2C+ clonotypes that made up roughly 1.0-8% of their CD8+ T cells.

The chain links TRBV3-1 to TRBJ2-1; there is no DNA to check the TCRdb D call of TRBD1. The sequence came from a young man in good health. The sequenced material came from blood T cells: a sorted CD56 or NKG2C T cell subset, CD4+ or CD8+ T cells, or bulk PBMC T cells (not recorded which). CDR3 residues: CASSQDSANYNEQFF.